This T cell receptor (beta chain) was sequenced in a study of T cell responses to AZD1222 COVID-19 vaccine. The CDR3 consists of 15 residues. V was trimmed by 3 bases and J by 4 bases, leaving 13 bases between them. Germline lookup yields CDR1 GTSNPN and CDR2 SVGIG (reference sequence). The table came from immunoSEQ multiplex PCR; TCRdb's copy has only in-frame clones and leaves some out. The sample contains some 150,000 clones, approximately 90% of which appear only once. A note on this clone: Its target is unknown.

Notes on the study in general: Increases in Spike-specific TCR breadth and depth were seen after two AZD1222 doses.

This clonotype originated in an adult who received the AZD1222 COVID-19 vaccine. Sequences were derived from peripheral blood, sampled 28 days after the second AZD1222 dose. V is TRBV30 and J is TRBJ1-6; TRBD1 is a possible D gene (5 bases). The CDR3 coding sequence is TGTGCCTGGAGGGGACCCCTGGGTTATAATTCACCCCTCCACTTT. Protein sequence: CAWRGPLGYNSPLHF.